The sample holds one count of the clone carrying this T cell receptor (beta chain). The antigen remains unidentified. These data originate in a study of cytomegalovirus exposure and HLA in healthy donors. Study background: Out of roughly 170 million T cells, an earlier analysis found fewer than 140 million unique TCR beta sequences in total. The study's findings and limits: Reports described diagnosis of cytomegalovirus status by the classifier as highly specific and sensitive. Generally TCR sequences proved uncommon, though certain public TCRs appeared in numerous donors.

PCR used 60 Vbeta primers and 13 Jbeta primers. Sequencing was performed with immunoSEQ multiplex PCR; in TCRdb, only in-frame clones are kept and a portion is missing. Counted here are 64,000 or so clones, approximately 85% occurring once; the ten biggest clones make up about 10%. Per germline, CDR1 SQVTM and CDR2 ANQGSEA. This CDR3 is 14 amino acids long. Sequencing input: PBMCs. This receptor was taken from a female donor in good health and CMV-seronegative. V and J are TRBV29-1 and TRBJ2-3; 11 bases align to TRBD2. CDR3 region: CRVSGRASTDTQYF. The CDR3 DNA reads as TGCAGGGTTAGCGGGAGGGCGAGCACAGATACGCAGTATTTT.